This passage covers 22 T cell receptor beta chains from one sample sequenced in a study of molecular identifiers for immune sequencing clone quantification. TCRdb ran MiXCR on the PCR reads and lists one entry per CDR3 protein. The repertoire holds fewer than 30,000 distinct CDR3 sequences, approximately 17% seen once, with 0.99% in the top ten. Sequencing input: naive CD8+ T cells from blood, with Jurkat cell RNA spiked in. Documented subset: FACS-sorted CD8+CD4-CCR7+CD45RA+ naive T cells. These receptors were collected from a human donor in good health. Some libraries in this study had Jurkat cell RNA spiked in.

This clonotype has ten or more counts. V and J are TRBV6-5 and TRBJ2-1; 10 bases are a match to TRBD2. The V gene end was trimmed by 0 bases and the J gene end by 8 bases; junction bases not matched to a gene: 16. The germline gives CDR1 MNHEY, CDR2 SVGAGI. The CDR3 is 19 amino acids. CDR3 residues: CASSYSQPSGRALVDEQFF. The CDR3 coding sequence is TGTGCCAGCAGTTACTCTCAACCGAGCGGGAGGGCGCTGGTGGATGAGCAGTTCTTC.

A remark on this clonotype: The germline gene is not matched at one end of the junction; a read error may be the cause. The chain employs TRBV7-9 and TRBJ2-2, with TRBD2 as a possible D gene (5 bases). The CDR3 covers 12 residues. CDR1 is SEHNR, CDR2 FQNEAQ, per germline (reference sequence). The CDR3 here is CASSPLSGELLF. CDR3 coding DNA: TGCGCCAGCAGCCCCCTTTCCGGGGAGCTGCTTTTT.

Within the sample, this clonotype is medium-sized. The chain combines TRBV19 with TRBJ2-1; the match to TRBD2 covers 7 bases. V lost 3 bases and J lost 9; bases outside the gene matches: 5. The CDR3 runs 13 residues. Germline CDR1 LNHDA, CDR2 SQIVND (reference sequence). CDR3 residues: CASSIGLGGEQFF. The CDR3 DNA reads TGTGCCAGTAGTATCGGACTAGGCGGTGAGCAGTTCTTC.

The V call is TRBV23-1, the J call TRBJ2-3, with 9 bases aligning to TRBD2. Being an ORF, TRBV23-1 has a function that is uncertain. The CDR3 consists of 18 residues. V gave up 4 bases and J gave up 4 bases; unmatched junction bases: 15. As DNA, the CDR3 is TGCGCCAGCAGTCGCCTGGGACTAGCCCCCGGCAGAGCAGATACGCAGTATTTT. This codes for CASSRLGLAPGRADTQYF.

At least ten counts were recorded for this clonotype. The gene calls are TRBV4-3 and TRBJ1-6; D is unclear. Trimming pared 1 base from V and 0 bases from J, leaving 7 bases between. The CDR3 length is 16 residues. From germline, CDR1 is LGHNA and CDR2 YSLEER. The CDR3 spells CASSQADSSYNSPLHF. In nucleotides, the CDR3 is TGCGCCAGCAGCCAAGCCGATAGCTCCTATAATTCACCCCTCCACTTT.

This rearrangement joins TRBV6-1 to TRBJ2-3; the match to TRBD1 covers 9 bases. With V trimmed by 7 bases and J by 3 bases, 14 bases remained unmatched. Germline CDR1 and CDR2: MNHNS and SASEGT. The CDR3 sequence is 17 residues long. CDR3 sequence reads: CASTSDGTGLWTDTQYF. The DNA for the CDR3 is TGTGCCAGCACCTCTGACGGGACAGGGCTTTGGACAGATACGCAGTATTTT.

In its sample, this clonotype was seen a few times. The J gene is TRBJ1-1, the V gene TRBV7-9; a possible D gene is TRBD1 (5 bases). Germline assignment: CDR1 SEHNR and CDR2 FQNEAQ (reference sequence). This CDR3 has 15 residues. V lost 2 bases and J 3 bases, leaving 13 bases between the germline ends. The CDR3, as DNA: TGTGCCAGCAGCTTAACCCAAATGGGGGACACTGAAGCTTTCTTT. This gives the protein CASSLTQMGDTEAFF.

By its share, this clonotype is medium-sized. The chain has TRBV4-1 and TRBJ1-1; D not certain. V was trimmed by 0 bases and J by 8 bases, leaving 13 bases between them. The CDR3 is made up of 14 amino acids. Germline V CDR1 and CDR2: MGHRA, YSYEKL. The CDR3 spells CASSQEVRAGEAFF. The DNA for the CDR3 is TGCGCCAGCAGCCAAGAGGTCCGCGCGGGAGAAGCTTTCTTT.

There are many counts of this clonotype. J is TRBJ2-1 and V is TRBV6-5; 10 bases are a match to TRBD2. In germline, CDR1 is MNHEY, CDR2 SVGAGI. The ends lost 5 bases at V and 3 bases at J; junction bases unmatched: 4. The CDR3 covers 15 residues. CDR3 bases: TGTGCCAGCAGTCAACTAGCGGGGAGCTACAATGAGCAGTTCTTC. It codes for CASSQLAGSYNEQFF.

This clonotype was seen many times. This chain connects TRBV9 to TRBJ2-2, with D uncertain. With 0 bases removed from V and 4 bases from J, the gap between germline ends came to 10 bases. The CDR3 is made up of 15 amino acids. Germline loops: CDR1 SGDLS, CDR2 YYNGEE. For the CDR3, the DNA is TGTGCCAGCAGCGTAGTCGACGTTGGCACCGGGGAGCTGTTTTTT. It codes for CASSVVDVGTGELFF.

A word on this clonotype: This could be a read error, since a much larger clone is one nucleotide away. Because the CDR3 is missing its conserved closing phenylalanine or tryptophan, this is likely a read error. This rearrangement joins TRBV4-3 to TRBJ2-2, with 7 bases identical to TRBD2. From germline, CDR1 is LGHNA and CDR2 YSLEER. This CDR3 has 17 amino acids. Trimming cost V 0 bases and J 4 bases; bases outside gene matches: 8. As DNA, the CDR3 is TGCGCCAGCAGCCAAGATCAAGCGGGATTAAGCACCGGGGAGCTGTTTCTT. Protein: CASSQDQAGLSTGELFL.

The V gene is TRBV28, the J gene TRBJ2-3, with TRBD2 as a possible D gene (6 bases). V was clipped by 1 base and J by 6 bases, with 11 bases between them. The CDR3 is 14 amino acids. The germline gives CDR1 MDHEN, CDR2 SYDVKM. The CDR3 loop reads CASSLLGGEDTQYF. The CDR3 DNA sequence: TGTGCCAGCAGTTTATTGGGGGGTGAGGATACGCAGTATTTT. Full variable domain (missing parts from reference TRBV28 and TRBJ2-3): DVKVTQSSRYLVKRTGEKVFLECVQDMDHENMFWYRQDPGLGLRLIYFSYDVKMKEKGDIPEGYSVSREKKERFSLILESASTNQTSMYLCASSLLGGEDTQYFGPGTRLTVL.

This clonotype has ten or more counts. J is TRBJ2-1 and V is TRBV4-3; tentatively, D is TRBD1 or TRBD2 (6 bases each). The CDR3 spans 18 residues. Germline CDR1 LGHNA, CDR2 YSLEER. The V end lost 4 bases, the J end lost 7 bases, and 26 bases lay between the germline ends. Written as DNA, the CDR3 is TGCGCCAGCAGCCCCTCAGGGTCGGGGGCGAGTACGGGGAATGAGCAGTTCTTC. Translating it yields CASSPSGSGASTGNEQFF.

This clonotype was seen at least ten times. The chain uses TRBV29-1 and TRBJ2-5; 8 bases are shared with TRBD2. The CDR3 has 16 residues. Germline CDR1 and CDR2: SQVTM and ANQGSEA. V was clipped by 7 bases and J by 1 base; unmatched bases: 14. The CDR3 DNA is TGCAGCGCCTTTTCCCCCTACACTAGCGGCCAAGAGACCCAGTACTTC. Translated, it gives CSAFSPYTSGQETQYF. Full variable domain (rest looked up from reference TRBV29-1 and TRBJ2-5): SAVISQKPSRDICQRGTSLTIQCQVDSQVTMMFWYRQQPGQSLTLIATANQGSEATYESGFVIDKFPISRPNLTFSTLTVSNMSPEDSSIYLCSAFSPYTSGQETQYFGPGTRLLVL.

This clonotype was counted only a few times. A much larger clone differs from this one at a single base, so this may be a read error. Likely a read error: the CDR3 ends without its conserved phenylalanine or tryptophan. The rearrangement links TRBV11-2 to TRBJ2-1; possibly TRBD1 or TRBD2 for D (5 bases each). Per the germline V gene, CDR1 is SGHAT and CDR2 is FQNNGV. CDR3 length: 16 residues. Trimming shortened V by 4 bases and J by 8 bases, and 21 bases separated the two germline ends. This CDR3 reads CASSYPLGTKGHEQFL. CDR3 nucleotide sequence: TGTGCCAGCAGCTACCCCCTCGGGACGAAGGGCCATGAGCAGTTCCTC.

This clonotype came up many times. The rearrangement joins TRBV4-1 to TRBJ2-3; TRBD2 matches 13 bases. The CDR3 is 18 residues long. Germline CDR1 reads MGHRA; CDR2 reads YSYEKL. After removal of 1 base from V and 2 bases from J, the junction contained 6 bases not matched to a gene. This CDR3 is CASSQAPGLAGATDTQYF. The CDR3 DNA follows: TGCGCCAGCAGCCAAGCCCCCGGACTAGCGGGGGCCACAGATACGCAGTATTTT.

This clonotype was seen many times. CDR3 bases: TGCGCCAGCAGCTTGGTTGGAAACACCGGGGAGCTGTTTTTT. Translated, it gives CASSLVGNTGELFF. The genes are TRBV5-1 and TRBJ2-2; the D is unclear. This CDR3 is 14 amino acids long. In germline, CDR1 is SGHRS, CDR2 YFSETQ. Trimming took off 0 bases at V and 2 bases at J, with 5 bases between the two ends.

A note on this clonotype: A much larger clone lies one base from this, so it may be a read error. V usage is TRBV29-1 and J usage is TRBJ1-1; D unresolved. This CDR3 is built from 12 residues. Germline CDR1 reads SQVTM; CDR2 reads ANQGSEA. This CDR3 is CSVEGKNTEAYF. CDR3 nucleotides: TGCAGCGTTGAAGGGAAGAACACTGAAGCTTACTTT.

This clonotype came up many times. The chain recombines TRBV5-1 with TRBJ2-3; TRBD2 matches at 7 bases. V lost 4 bases to trimming and J lost 1 base; unmatched junction nucleotides: 6. The CDR3 loop spans 15 amino acids. Germline V gives CDR1 SGHRS, CDR2 YFSETQ. The CDR3 loop reads CASSETSAGTDTQYF. The CDR3 DNA follows: TGCGCCAGCAGCGAAACTAGCGCAGGCACAGATACGCAGTATTTT.

This clonotype was seen ten or more times. The chain employs TRBV14 and TRBJ2-2; D is unclear. V lost 1 base and J lost 6, with 3 bases in between. The germline CDR1 and CDR2 sequences are SGHDN and FVKESK. The CDR3 is 12 residues long. This chain's CDR3 is CASSQVAGELFF. In nucleotides, the CDR3 is TGTGCCAGCAGCCAAGTCGCCGGGGAGCTGTTTTTT.

A single count supports this clonotype. The chain recombines TRBV7-9 with TRBJ2-4; no firm D call. The CDR3 totals 12 residues. With 4 bases removed from V and 8 bases from J, the gap between germline ends came to 9 bases. The V gene's germline CDR1 is SEHNR and CDR2 FQNEAQ (reference sequence). The chain's CDR3 is CASSSSGHIQYF. Written as DNA, the CDR3 is TGTGCCAGCAGCTCCTCCGGGCACATTCAGTACTTC.

This clonotype was detected many times. The chain carries TRBV12-3 or TRBV12-4 and TRBJ2-7; 7 bases map to TRBD1. CDR3 size: 14 residues. The V and J ends lost 5 bases and 5 bases, in that order; junction bases with no gene match: 9. As DNA, the CDR3 is TGTGCCAGCAGTCAGACAGGGCTCCTGGACGAGCAGTACTTC. Translating it yields CASSQTGLLDEQYF.